A selection of T cell receptor beta chains follows, all from one sample in a study of T cells in Graves' hyperthyroidism and ophthalmopathy. TCRdb re-called the multiplex PCR reads through MiXCR, storing one row per CDR3 protein. The sample carries approximately 410,000 distinct CDR3 sequences, roughly an eighth recorded once. The sample was blood. Receptors were obtained from a woman aged 18 to 35 with Graves' hyperthyroidism. Each CDR3 is given with its conserved first and last residue.

v_call	j_call	cdr3_length	cdr3_aa
TRBV5-1	TRBJ2-3	15	CASSVTSGLRDTQYF
TRBV14	TRBJ1-1	15	CASSQLQGWVAEAFF
TRBV3-1	TRBJ1-5	15	CASSQGMDSNQPQHF
TRBV5-1	TRBJ2-3	15	CASSLLAAGTDTQYF
TRBV29-1	TRBJ2-3	13	CSVENPGADTQYF
TRBV2	TRBJ1-1	12	CASSLQNTEAFF
TRBV2	TRBJ2-3	14	CASRAGRGTDTQYF
TRBV9	TRBJ2-1	14	CASSVAGGGGEQFF
TRBV6-2/TRBV6-3	TRBJ2-7	15	CASSSHEDFAYEQYF
TRBV18	TRBJ2-6	15	CTSSPRVSGANVLTF
TRBV28	TRBJ1-5	16	CASSLILGPGHQPQHF
TRBV5-1	TRBJ2-2	16	CASSLAGQGVSGELFF
TRBV11-2	TRBJ2-7	16	CASSFSGSGIYYEQYF
TRBV6-5	TRBJ1-2	13	CASSYSGQGRYTF
TRBV7-9	TRBJ2-5	15	CASSLEGQGAETQYF
TRBV10-3	TRBJ2-3	14	CAIRVTGGKDTQYF
TRBV11-2	TRBJ1-2	14	CASSLDRTTGGYTF
TRBV4-3	TRBJ1-2	14	CASSQETGVGGYTF
TRBV12-3/TRBV12-4	TRBJ2-6	15	CATNARNFGANVLTF
TRBV19	TRBJ1-1	11	CASFRVGEAFF
TRBV6-5	TRBJ2-1	17	CASSYSAGLAGGNEQFF
TRBV30	TRBJ1-1	13	CAWKATANTEAFF
TRBV6-9	TRBJ2-1	12	CASSYEGWSGFF
TRBV6-1	TRBJ2-5	18	CASSTRLAGVEIGETQYF
TRBV5-5	TRBJ2-1	14	CASSFSAGGNEQFF
TRBV9	TRBJ2-1	13	CASGTSGHNEQFF
TRBV7-3	TRBJ2-5	13	CASSLSTQETQYF
TRBV5-1	TRBJ1-1	14	CASSVTGADTEAFF
TRBV28	TRBJ1-1	13	CASGGGIHNRAFF
TRBV2	TRBJ2-7	15	CASRLSTSGSYEQYF
TRBV11-2	TRBJ2-1	15	CASSLAGLPIDEQFF
TRBV30	TRBJ2-2	13	CAWSGLFTGELFF
TRBV28	TRBJ1-3	15	CASSLRGPSGNTIYF
TRBV2	TRBJ1-5	14	CASSLDRAGQPQHF
TRBV13	TRBJ2-1	17	CASSSKGGEYPYNEQFF
TRBV28	TRBJ2-2	15	CASSTGLAGSGELFF
TRBV20-1	TRBJ2-1	15	CSAPTGTSGGGEQFF
TRBV7-6	TRBJ1-5	15	CAGSLGQGSGQPQHF
TRBV6-2/TRBV6-3	TRBJ2-7	15	CASSLTSGSSYEQYF
TRBV30	TRBJ1-1	12	CAWSVILTEAFF
TRBV3-1	TRBJ1-1	17	CASSQLDGSSMNTEAFF
TRBV28	TRBJ1-1	18	CASRRPGGPAVMNTEAFF
TRBV3-1	TRBJ2-3	15	CASSSMAGSADTQYF
TRBV27	TRBJ1-2	14	CASSPGLRGYGYTF
TRBV5-4	TRBJ2-1	13	CASQQGLDNEQFF
TRBV18	TRBJ1-1	14	CASSHGRENTEAFF
TRBV6-2/TRBV6-3	TRBJ2-1	15	CASSRLAGEGNEQFF
TRBV3-1	TRBJ1-1	19	CASSQFTQGRSGRRAEAFF
TRBV2	TRBJ1-2	16	CASRRGTGVLEGGYTF
TRBV7-2	TRBJ2-5	14	CASSSLAKIETQYF
TRBV3-1	TRBJ2-3	12	CASSFNLDTQYF
TRBV7-2	TRBJ2-1	17	CASSLALLAGGYNEQFF
TRBV5-5	TRBJ2-5	15	CASSFSGQGQETQYF
TRBV30	TRBJ2-2	15	CAWGLTSGHTGELFF
TRBV18	TRBJ1-4	16	CASSSSISGRNEKLFF
TRBV18	TRBJ1-1	15	CASSPNRQGNTEAFF
TRBV10-2	TRBJ1-4	12	CATGDRDEKLFF
TRBV4-3	TRBJ1-2	13	CASSQVYGAGYTF
TRBV2	TRBJ2-2	13	CASSETYTGELFF
TRBV6-1	TRBJ1-5	15	CASSYSGTANQPQHF